This TCR beta chain was identified in a study of T cells in Graves' hyperthyroidism and ophthalmopathy (dated by TCRdb to between 2018 and 2021). Background for the entire study: Peripheral blood samples were taken at the time of initial diagnosis, prior to any treatment. To identify TCR V-J signatures that set the groups apart, the researchers used a discovery cohort of 90 to 100 patients, made up of roughly 40 with Graves' ophthalmopathy and approximately 57 with stable Graves' hyperthyroidism. Prospective prediction of ophthalmopathy was tested in an independent validation cohort consisting of some 18 hyperthyroidism patients and more than 15 patients who later progressed to ophthalmopathy. The approximately 98 discovery patients were randomly divided into training and test sets at a 7:3 ratio. In addition, the study compared T-cell repertoires in thyroid tissue and in blood from several Graves' hyperthyroidism patients. After sampling, hyperthyroidism patients received methimazole starting at 30 mg daily, and ophthalmopathy patients received high-dose intravenous methylprednisolone. TCR Vbeta CDR3 sequencing of approximately 140 peripheral blood samples (over 40 ophthalmopathy, 75 hyperthyroidism and approximately 17 progressor patients) is reported in the paper. What the work shows at the level of the full study, not this receptor alone: No statistical method was used to set the sample size in advance, and investigators knew the group allocation. A model built on a 13 V-J signature distinguished ophthalmopathy from stable hyperthyroidism, reaching around 90% sensitivity and approximately 83% specificity in cross-validation and 80%/75% in testing. In validation, the model predicted progression to ophthalmopathy a median of approximately 6.3 months before onset, with roughly 68% sensitivity and almost 75% specificity. Most expanded thyroid clonotypes (frequency above 0.001) were also found in blood, which suggests that blood repertoires may mirror thyroid immune responses.

About this clonotype: The clone's antigen remains unknown. Base qualities are missing; no much larger clone stands one base away.

Graves' hyperthyroidism was defined as stable when no progression to ophthalmopathy occurred over 18 months of follow-up. Hyperthyroidism patients were newly diagnosed, had a disease duration of under 2 months, and were aged 18 to 65 years. Exclusion was applied to patients with uncontrolled infections, other autoimmune diseases, pregnancy or lactation. Diagnoses were established on the basis of clinical symptoms, serum thyroxine and TRAb, thyroid ultrasound, and orbital computed tomography. PBMCs were isolated from about 10 ml of fresh peripheral blood by Ficoll-Paque density gradient centrifugation. Total RNA was extracted with Trizol reagent, and quality was checked on an Agilent 2100 Bioanalyzer. CDR3 length: 14 amino acids, cysteine to phenylalanine. Of all the DNA, just the CDR3 is kept, 42 bases in frame from base 1. The CDR1 and CDR2 encoded by the germline V gene (reference sequence) are LNHDA and SQIVND. Germline trimming: 3 bases from V, 4 bases from J; junction bases outside gene matches: 4.

Amplification of TCR beta CDR3 regions was carried out from RNA transcripts. The TCR CDR3 was subjected to a first round of RT-PCR using the HTBI primer set and the Qiagen OneStep RT-PCR kit. The libraries were constructed in a second round of multiplex PCR and then size-selected and purified. Libraries were sequenced paired-end with 100 bp reads on an Illumina HiSeq2000. The original pipeline was this. Raw data were processed with SOAPnuke, discarding reads with adapters, uncalled bases, mean Phred below 15, or no exact constant-primer or identifier match. COPE v1.2.5 was used to merge high-quality paired reads, and clonotypes were defined as unique nucleotide sequences. MiTCR v1.1 was used to align clonotypes to the IMGT TRBV, TRBD and TRBJ reference segments. The analysis was restricted to V-J combinations with a frequency above 0.0001, which together covered about 99% of the repertoires. The TCS score was defined as the ratio of F50 (clonal expansion) to E x V (chaos), calculated using BLOSUM62-based TCRdist between CDR3 peptides within each V-J. Welch's t-statistics and random forest reduced 450 to 600 V-J features to around 14, which were used in a naive Bayes classifier (R e1071). In TCRdb, the public reads were trimmed at Q25 with fastp and aligned with MiXCR, with productive beta chains retained. Here each entry gathers all rows of one CDR3 protein and keeps the most common genes and DNA. TCRdb, not the authors, supplied the V and J calls. In this sample the table shows around 300,000 distinct CDR3 sequences, around 15% of which occur a single time. The ten largest account for less than 8% of the sample.

The specimen was blood. The chain employs TRBV19 and TRBJ2-7, with 9 bases aligning to TRBD1. The receptor was isolated from a middle-aged woman with Graves' hyperthyroidism. The CDR3 has the sequence CASSIRDRVYEQYF. The sequence in DNA is TGTGCCAGTAGTATCCGGGACAGGGTTTACGAGCAGTACTTC.